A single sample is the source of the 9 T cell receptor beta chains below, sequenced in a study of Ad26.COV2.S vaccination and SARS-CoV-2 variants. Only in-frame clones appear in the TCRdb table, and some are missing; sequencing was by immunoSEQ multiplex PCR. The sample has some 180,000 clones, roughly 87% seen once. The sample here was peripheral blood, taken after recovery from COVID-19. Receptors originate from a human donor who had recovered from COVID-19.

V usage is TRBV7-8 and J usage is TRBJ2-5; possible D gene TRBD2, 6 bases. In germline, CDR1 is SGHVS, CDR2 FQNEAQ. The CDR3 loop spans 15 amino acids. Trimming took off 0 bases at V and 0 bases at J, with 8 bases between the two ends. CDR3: CASSLAGGYQETQYF. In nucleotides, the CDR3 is TGTGCCAGCAGCTTAGCGGGGGGATACCAAGAGACCCAGTACTTC.

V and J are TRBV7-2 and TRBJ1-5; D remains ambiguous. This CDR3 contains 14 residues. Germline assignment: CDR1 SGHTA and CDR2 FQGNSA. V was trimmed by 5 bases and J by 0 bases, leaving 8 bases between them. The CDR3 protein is CASSPLDSNQPQHF. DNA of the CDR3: TGTGCCAGCAGCCCATTGGATAGCAATCAGCCCCAGCATTTT.

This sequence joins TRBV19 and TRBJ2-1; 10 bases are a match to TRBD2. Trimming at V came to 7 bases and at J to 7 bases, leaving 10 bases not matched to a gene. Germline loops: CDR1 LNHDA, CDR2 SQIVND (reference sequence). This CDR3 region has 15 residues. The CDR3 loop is CASTRSGGAGNEQFF. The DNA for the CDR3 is TGTGCCAGTACCCGCAGCGGGGGGGCGGGAAATGAGCAGTTCTTC.

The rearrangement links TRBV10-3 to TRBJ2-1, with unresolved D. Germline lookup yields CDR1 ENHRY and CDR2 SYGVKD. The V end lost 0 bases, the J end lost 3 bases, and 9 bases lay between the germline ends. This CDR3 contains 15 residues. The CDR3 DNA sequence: TGTGCCATCAGTGAGTCTGGCGGCAACTACAATGAGCAGTTCTTC. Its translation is CAISESGGNYNEQFF.

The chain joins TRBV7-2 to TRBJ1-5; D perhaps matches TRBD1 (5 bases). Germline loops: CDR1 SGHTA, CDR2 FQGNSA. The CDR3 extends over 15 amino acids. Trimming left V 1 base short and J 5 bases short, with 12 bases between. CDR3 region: CASSLEQGGYQPQHF. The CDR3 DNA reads TGTGCCAGCAGCTTAGAGCAGGGCGGGTATCAGCCCCAGCATTTT.

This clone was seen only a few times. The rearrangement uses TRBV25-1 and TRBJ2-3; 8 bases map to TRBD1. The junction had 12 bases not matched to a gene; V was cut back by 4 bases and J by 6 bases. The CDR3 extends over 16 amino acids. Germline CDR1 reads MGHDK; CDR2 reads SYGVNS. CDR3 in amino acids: CASSGRTGRLGDTQYF. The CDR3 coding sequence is TGTGCCAGCAGTGGCCGGACAGGGAGGTTAGGGGATACGCAGTATTTT.

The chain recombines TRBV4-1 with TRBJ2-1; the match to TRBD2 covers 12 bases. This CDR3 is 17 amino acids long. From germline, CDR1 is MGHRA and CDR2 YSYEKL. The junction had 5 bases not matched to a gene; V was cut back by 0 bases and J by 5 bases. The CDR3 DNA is TGCGCCAGCAGCCAAGATCGGCTAGCGGGGGGGCACAATGAGCAGTTCTTC. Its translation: CASSQDRLAGGHNEQFF.

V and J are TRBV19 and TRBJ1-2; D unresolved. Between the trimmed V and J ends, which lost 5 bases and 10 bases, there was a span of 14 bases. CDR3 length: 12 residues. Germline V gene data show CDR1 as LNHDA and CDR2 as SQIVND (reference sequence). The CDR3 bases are TGTGCCAGTAGTCTCCGGACGGTGTACTACACCTTC. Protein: CASSLRTVYYTF. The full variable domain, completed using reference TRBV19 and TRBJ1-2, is DGGITQSPKYLFRKEGQNVTLSCEQNLNHDAMYWYRQDPGQGLRLIYYSQIVNDFQKGDIAEGYSVSREKKESFPLTVTSAQKNPTAFYLCASSLRTVYYTFGSGTRLTVV.

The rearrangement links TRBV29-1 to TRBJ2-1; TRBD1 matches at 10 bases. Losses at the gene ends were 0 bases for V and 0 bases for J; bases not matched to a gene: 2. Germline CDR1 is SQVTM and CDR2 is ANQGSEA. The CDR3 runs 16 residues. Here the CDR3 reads CSVEDWTGGSYNEQFF. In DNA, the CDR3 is TGCAGCGTTGAAGATTGGACAGGGGGCTCCTACAATGAGCAGTTCTTC.